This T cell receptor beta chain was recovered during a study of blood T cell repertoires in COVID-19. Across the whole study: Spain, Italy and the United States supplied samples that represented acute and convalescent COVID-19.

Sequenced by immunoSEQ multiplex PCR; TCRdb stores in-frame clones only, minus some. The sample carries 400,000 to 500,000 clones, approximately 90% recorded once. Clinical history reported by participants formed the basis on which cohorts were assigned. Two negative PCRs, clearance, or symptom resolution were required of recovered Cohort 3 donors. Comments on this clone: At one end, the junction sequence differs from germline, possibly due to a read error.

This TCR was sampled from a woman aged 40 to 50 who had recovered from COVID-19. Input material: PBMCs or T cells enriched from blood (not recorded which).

The chain's CDR3 is CASSTPGVKANF. Written as DNA, the CDR3 is TGTGCCAGCAGTACCCCCGGGGTGAAGGCCAATTTT. The J gene is TRBJ1-3, the V gene TRBV6-5; D is unclear. The CDR3 covers 12 residues. CDR1 is MNHEY and CDR2 is SVGAGI in the germline V gene.